This T cell receptor (beta chain) was retrieved from a study of Ad26.COV2.S vaccination and SARS-CoV-2 variants. General observations from the study: Vaccinees displayed broader spike-specific TCR repertoires than placebo recipients. Vaccine and placebo recipients had comparable breadth of non-spike TCRs. Analytic work on TCR breadth and depth might have understated the full extent of total T cell responses.

Profiling relied on immunoSEQ multiplex PCR, and the TCRdb table lists in-frame clones only, not all of them. The repertoire holds more than 300,000 clones, with over 80% as singletons. The treatment denotes: 19 received Ad26.COV2.S at low or high dose, single or two shots; 5 received placebo; per-sample allocation not given. Sampling was done on day 63 after the first vaccine or placebo injection. About this clone itself: Its antigen is currently unknown.

Looked up from germline, CDR1 is MNHNY and CDR2 is SVGAGI (reference sequence). This CDR3 has 13 residues. The ends were cut back, 3 bases at V and 4 bases at J, with 9 bases in the middle. The sequencing here drew on peripheral blood, taken in a trial of Ad26.COV2.S vaccine versus placebo. V and J are TRBV6-6 and TRBJ1-2, with D possibly matching TRBD1 (5 bases). The TCR sequence derives from a person aged 18-65 years who received the Ad26.COV2.S COVID-19 vaccine or a placebo. The CDR3: CASSYTDSYGYTF. The DNA for the CDR3 is TGTGCCAGCAGTTATACCGACAGCTATGGCTACACCTTC.